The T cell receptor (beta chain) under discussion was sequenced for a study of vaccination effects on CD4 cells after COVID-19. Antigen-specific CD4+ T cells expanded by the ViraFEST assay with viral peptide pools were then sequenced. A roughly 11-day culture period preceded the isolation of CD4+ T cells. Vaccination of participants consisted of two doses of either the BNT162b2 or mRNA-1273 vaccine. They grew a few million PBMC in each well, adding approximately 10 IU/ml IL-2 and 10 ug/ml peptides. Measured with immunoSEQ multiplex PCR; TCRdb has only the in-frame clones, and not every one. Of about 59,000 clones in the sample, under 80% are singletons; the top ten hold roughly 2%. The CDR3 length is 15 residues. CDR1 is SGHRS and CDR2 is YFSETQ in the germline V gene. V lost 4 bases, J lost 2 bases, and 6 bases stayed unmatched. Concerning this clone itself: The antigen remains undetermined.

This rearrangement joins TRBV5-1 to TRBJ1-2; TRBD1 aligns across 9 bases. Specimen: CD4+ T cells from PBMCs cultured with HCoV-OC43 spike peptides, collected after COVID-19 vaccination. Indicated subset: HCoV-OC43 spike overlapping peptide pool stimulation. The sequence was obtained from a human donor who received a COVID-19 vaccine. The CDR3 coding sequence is TGCGCCAGCAGCCAGCCGGGACAGGGAAACTATGGCTACACCTTC. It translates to CASSQPGQGNYGYTF.